The clone carrying this T cell receptor beta chain was found once. Its target is unknown. The data stem from a study of cytomegalovirus exposure and HLA in healthy donors. The assay was immunoSEQ multiplex PCR, and TCRdb's table has in-frame clones only and misses some. The repertoire holds approximately 140,000 clones, 70% to 90% seen once, with 1.4% in the top ten. With 5 bases clipped from V and 4 bases from J, the junction kept 4 bases outside the gene matches. Germline CDR1 reads SEHNR; CDR2 reads FQNEAQ (reference sequence). The CDR3 length is 13 residues. Study-wide points: Confirmation in vitro established that three CMV-associated chains were specific for CMV antigens.

This clonotype originated in a woman under 40 in good health and CMV-seronegative. What was sequenced was PBMCs. The chain is built from TRBV7-9 and TRBJ1-1; TRBD1 matches 7 bases. The CDR3 bases are TGTGCCAGCAGCCCCCGGGACAGCACTGAAGCTTTCTTT. Encoded protein: CASSPRDSTEAFF.